The T cell receptor (beta chain) described here comes from a study of blood T cell repertoires in COVID-19. Profiling relied on immunoSEQ multiplex PCR, and the TCRdb table lists in-frame clones only, not all of them. The table has 130,000 or so clones, about 85% seen once. V gave up 6 bases and J gave up 3 bases, with 9 bases separating them. This CDR3 is 13 amino acids long. Germline CDR1 is MNHEY and CDR2 is SMNVEV (reference sequence). The sequence derives from a human donor in a cohort sampled during active COVID-19. The sample was peripheral blood. The chain is built from TRBV27 and TRBJ2-4; D remains unclear. The CDR3 DNA sequence: TGTGCCAGCAGGTCCCAAATCAAAAACATTCAGTACTTC. Translated: CASRSQIKNIQYF.